This paragraph reports one TCR beta chain. The sample comes from a study of shared T cell receptors in the human thymus. Measured with immunoSEQ multiplex PCR; TCRdb has only the in-frame clones, and not every one. The sample records around 730,000 clones, 80% to 90% being singletons. These data were likewise used in another study, on human thymus T cells. As that study records: During corrective heart surgery, resections were taken, and the thymus tissue came from them.

This receptor was taken from a girl under three years old with a congenital heart defect. Sequenced input: thymocytes.

This CDR3 is CASSLHRGRTEAFF. Here the CDR3 DNA reads TGTGCCAGCAGCTTACACAGGGGGCGAACTGAAGCTTTCTTT. The chain is built from TRBV5-5 and TRBJ1-1; 9 nucleotides align to TRBD1. V shed 2 bases, J shed 5 bases, and the junction held 4 bases outside the gene matches. The CDR3 totals 14 residues. Per germline, CDR1 SGHKS and CDR2 YYEKEE (reference sequence).